The rows below give T cell receptor beta chains drawn from one sample of a study of cytomegalovirus exposure and HLA in healthy donors. Here immunoSEQ multiplex PCR was the method, and the copy in TCRdb shows in-frame clones only, minus some. The sample holds fewer than 150,000 clones; roughly three quarters are singletons and the top ten take 3.1%. Sequenced input: PBMCs. The receptors were sampled from a man in his thirties or forties in good health and CMV-seronegative. Both conserved end residues are part of each CDR3.

V | length | CDR3
TRBV2 | 19 | CASSDGLAGAGIVPYEQYF
TRBV30 | 15 | CAWSAGTGFDQPQHF
TRBV28 | 11 | CASSRGNEAFF
TRBV7-9 | 14 | CASSPWTGQETQYF
TRBV5-6 | 13 | CASSRTGEAKQYF
TRBV4-3 | 14 | CASSQVRGTGELFF
TRBV7-6 | 13 | CASSYRGGYEQYF
TRBV4-2 | 17 | CASSQPEVRRGPETQYF
TRBV28 | 15 | CASSSQGRGADTQYF
TRBV5-1 | 15 | CASSWGTGGRNEQFF
TRBV10-2 | 16 | CASSESSGGSYNEQFF
TRBV7-9 | 14 | CASSGQGWGETQYF
TRBV29-1 | 12 | CSGGQMNTEAFF
TRBV30 | 13 | CAWSVASPSEAFF
TRBV4-2 | 18 | CASSQEQGLGGSYNEQFF
TRBV6-1 | 15 | CASSEAPGGSYEQYF
TRBV27 | 14 | CASSLLGGFYEQYF
TRBV19 | 13 | CASNGQRNQPQHF
TRBV15 | 16 | CATSRDSRGAGHGYTF
TRBV7-2 | 15 | CASSPGGAGTGELFF
TRBV7-2 | 15 | CASSATQGTYEKLFF
TRBV11-2 | 14 | CASSLWGGLNEQFF
TRBV25-1 | 13 | CASSVTGTAEAFF
TRBV7-2 | 13 | CASSPAMGRVSYF
TRBV4-3 | 13 | CASTSGGRTEAFF
TRBV7-2 | 14 | CASSLDGDYNEQFF
TRBV21-1 | 16 | CASSPKADREGQPQHF
TRBV7-9 | 16 | CASSSNQVISGNTIYF
TRBV27 | 15 | CASSPRGESDSPLHF
TRBV27 | 15 | CASSLGQGSSNEQFF
TRBV2 | 12 | CATKGEGYEQYF
TRBV5-1 | 19 | CASSSQPPGLQGGGYGYTF
TRBV5-8 | 15 | CASSYGTELNYGYTF
TRBV10-2 | 12 | CASSTGWETQYF
TRBV30 | 13 | CACNRGGNYGYTF
TRBV5-1 | 16 | CASSARTSLAKNIQYF
TRBV5-1 | 15 | CASSRTGEVSSPLHF
TRBV28 | 14 | CASKTSGRIGEQYF
TRBV6-5 | 15 | CASSYGAPQGYEQYF